This entry describes one TCR beta chain. Described treatment: about 20 received Ad26.COV2.S at low or high dose, single or two shots; several received placebo; per-sample allocation not given. Samples analyzed were those drawn on day 63 after the first vaccine or placebo injection. Generated by immunoSEQ multiplex PCR, the TCRdb table keeps only in-frame clones and is missing some. The data hold a few hundred thousand clones, with 80% to 90% observed a single time. Trimming pared 3 bases from V and 0 bases from J, leaving 8 bases between. The CDR3 has 13 amino acids. From germline, CDR1 is SQVTM and CDR2 ANQGSEA. The source of the sample is a study of Ad26.COV2.S vaccination and SARS-CoV-2 variants. Study background: Doses of Ad26.COV2.S were injected into muscle once or twice, 56 days apart.

This TCR derives from a person between 18 and 59 years old who received the Ad26.COV2.S COVID-19 vaccine or a placebo. The chain employs TRBV29-1 and TRBJ1-1; no firm D call. Here the sequenced sample was peripheral blood, taken in a trial of Ad26.COV2.S vaccine versus placebo. The CDR3, as DNA: TGCAGCGTTGAGCCAGTCATGAACACTGAAGCTTTCTTT. It specifies CSVEPVMNTEAFF.